These T cell receptor beta chains were read from a single sample in a study of blood T cell repertoires in COVID-19. Clones were sequenced by immunoSEQ multiplex PCR, and TCRdb holds only the in-frame ones, with some missing. The sample includes nearly 200,000 clones, 80% to 90% of them seen just once. Sequencing input: PBMCs or T cells enriched from blood (not recorded which). The receptors shown here come from a woman younger than 35 who had recovered from COVID-19. CDR3s include the opening cysteine and the closing phenylalanine or tryptophan.

V: TRBV28
J: TRBJ1-5
CDR3: CASSTGINQPQHF

V: TRBV4-2
J: TRBJ1-1
CDR3: CASSQEQGWGTEAFF

V: TRBV6-5
J: TRBJ2-7
CDR3: CASSYRGLSSYEQYF

V: TRBV5-1
J: TRBJ1-6
CDR3: CASSSPGQGLSLHF

V: TRBV3-1/TRBV3-2
J: TRBJ2-7
CDR3: CASSPQGIFEQYF

V: TRBV9
J: TRBJ2-7
CDR3: CASSEGTRRDDEQYF

V: TRBV4-2
J: TRBJ1-3
CDR3: CASSQDQRAGSGNTIYF

V: TRBV4-2
J: TRBJ1-5
CDR3: CASSQVVSSHQPQHF

V: TRBV4-1
J: TRBJ1-5
CDR3: CASSQREEGQPQHF

V: TRBV11-2
J: TRBJ1-6
CDR3: CASSSGQGPPLHF

V: TRBV5-1
J: TRBJ1-1
CDR3: CASSPGQGAAEAFF

V: TRBV6-5
J: TRBJ2-1
CDR3: CASSGTGFSYNEQFF

V: TRBV28
J: TRBJ2-7
CDR3: CASCGGVYEQYF

V: TRBV15
J: TRBJ1-3
CDR3: CATSRTNPNTIYF

V: TRBV12-3/TRBV12-4
J: TRBJ1-2
CDR3: CASSSSGIYGYTF

V: TRBV19
J: TRBJ1-6
CDR3: CASSMGAKSGSPLHF

V: TRBV2
J: TRBJ2-3
CDR3: CASSEAPGGGIDTQYF

V: TRBV6-1
J: TRBJ1-2
CDR3: CASSEGGVPRYGYTF

V: TRBV15
J: TRBJ2-5
CDR3: CATSGGGEAGLQYF

V: TRBV11-2
J: TRBJ1-5
CDR3: CASSSDRFEPQHF

V: TRBV24-1
J: TRBJ2-2
CDR3: CATSGGQGVTGELFF

V: TRBV24-1
J: TRBJ1-2
CDR3: CATSDLRGAPTNYGYTF

V: TRBV6-6
J: TRBJ2-7
CDR3: CASSHLSGGAHEQYF

V: TRBV20-1
J: TRBJ2-3
CDR3: CAGGSTDTQYF

V: TRBV4-1
J: TRBJ1-1
CDR3: CASSQEFQRWAFF

V: TRBV5-1
J: TRBJ1-2
CDR3: CASSLEGGNYGYTF

V: TRBV23-1
J: TRBJ2-7
CDR3: CASSHSGQGSYF

V: TRBV5-1
J: TRBJ1-4
CDR3: CASSSSDRVATNEKLFF

V: TRBV19
J: TRBJ1-1
CDR3: CASKVSGAGSTEAFF

V: TRBV5-1
J: TRBJ2-2
CDR3: CASSLGQGIGELFF

V: TRBV27
J: TRBJ1-1
CDR3: CASGIQENTEAFF

V: TRBV28
J: TRBJ1-5
CDR3: CASSLSPGTPQHF

V: TRBV11-2
J: TRBJ1-1
CDR3: CASSEIRNTEAFF

V: TRBV5-4
J: TRBJ2-6
CDR3: CASSFKSGRTGTGANVLTF